The 13 T cell receptor beta chains below come from one sample, sequenced in a study of T cell changes during pregnancy in multiple sclerosis. Sequenced by immunoSEQ multiplex PCR; TCRdb stores in-frame clones only, minus some. The sample has approximately 30,000 clones, 87% seen once. The sample in question was CD8+ T cells from peripheral blood mononuclear cells, obtained before pregnancy. Receptors were obtained from a female donor with multiple sclerosis, enrolled in a pregnancy study.

V usage is TRBV5-1 and J usage is TRBJ1-2; weak D call: TRBD1 (5 bases). The CDR3 has 13 amino acids. The ends were cut back, 2 bases at V and 3 bases at J, with 8 bases in the middle. Germline CDR1 reads SGHRS; CDR2 reads YFSETQ. The CDR3 is CASSFGGDYGYTF. The CDR3 DNA is TGCGCCAGCAGCTTCGGGGGAGACTATGGCTACACCTTC. The complete variable domain, with remaining parts taken from reference TRBV5-1 and TRBJ1-2, reads KAGVTQTPRYLIKTRGQQVTLSCSPISGHRSVSWYQQTPGQGLQFLFEYFSETQRNKGNFPGRFSGRQFSNSRSEMNVSTLELGDSALYLCASSFGGDYGYTFGSGTRLTVV.

This clone was observed a single time. V usage is TRBV27 and J usage is TRBJ2-1, with no clear D. V lost 0 bases to trimming and J lost 4 bases, with 4 bases between them. The germline gives CDR1 MNHEY, CDR2 SMNVEV (reference sequence). This CDR3 comprises 13 residues. The CDR3 sequence is CASSLSQYNEQFF. The CDR3 DNA reads TGTGCCAGCAGTTTATCTCAGTACAATGAGCAGTTCTTC.

V is TRBV2 and J is TRBJ1-1, with 9 bases that match TRBD1. This CDR3 has 17 residues. Germline loops: CDR1 SNHLY, CDR2 FYNNEI. The V gene end was trimmed by 4 bases and the J gene end by 1 base; junction bases not matched to a gene: 10. The CDR3 protein is CASSVQTGGLTNTEAFF. Here the CDR3 DNA reads TGTGCCAGCAGTGTGCAGACAGGGGGATTGACGAACACTGAAGCTTTCTTT.

V usage is TRBV5-1 and J usage is TRBJ1-4; D uncertain. The V end lost 4 bases, the J end lost 0 bases, and 19 bases lay between the germline ends. Germline CDR1 is SGHRS and CDR2 is YFSETQ. The CDR3 extends over 18 amino acids. The CDR3 loop reads CASSQPSAGPTTNEKLFF. The CDR3 DNA reads as TGCGCCAGCAGCCAACCATCCGCTGGGCCTACAACTAATGAAAAACTGTTTTTT.

This sequence joins TRBV7-2 and TRBJ2-7; 9 bases agree with TRBD1. Germline V gene lookup returns CDR1 SGHTA and CDR2 FQGNSA. V shed 10 bases, J shed 2 bases, and the junction held 9 bases outside the gene matches. The CDR3 spans 14 residues. This chain's CDR3 is CAIEDRGYPYEQYF. The CDR3 DNA reads TGTGCCATCGAGGACAGGGGCTACCCCTACGAGCAGTACTTC. The full variable domain, in which reference TRBV7-2 and TRBJ2-7 provide the parts outside the CDR3, is GAGVSQSPSNKVTEKGKDVELRCDPISGHTALYWYRQSLGQGLEFLIYFQGNSAPDKSGLPSDRFSAERTGGSVSTLTIQRTQQEDSAVYLCAIEDRGYPYEQYFGPGTRLTVT.

The chain has TRBV27 and TRBJ2-2; D might be TRBD1 (5 bases). V lost 0 bases and J lost 7, with 9 bases in between. This CDR3 comprises 14 residues. Germline CDR1 and CDR2: MNHEY and SMNVEV (reference sequence). The CDR3 loop reads CASSLSQGGGELFF. The CDR3 DNA reads TGTGCCAGCAGTTTATCCCAGGGCGGCGGGGAGCTGTTTTTT.

The chain links TRBV12-5 to TRBJ2-1; TRBD1 agrees at 8 bases. This CDR3 is 14 amino acids long. V was pared by 1 base and J by 10 bases, with 6 bases of the junction left unmatched. Germline CDR1 and CDR2: LGHNT and FRNRAP. CDR3 nucleotides: TGTGCTAGTGGTTTGGGCGGGACAGGAGCAGAGCAGTTCTTC. Its translation: CASGLGGTGAEQFF.

This clone has only one observation. The rearrangement links TRBV5-1 to TRBJ1-2; D unclear. The CDR3 loop spans 16 amino acids. Germline loops: CDR1 SGHRS, CDR2 YFSETQ. V lost 1 base, J lost 3 bases, and 16 bases lay in between. CDR3 nucleotide sequence: TGCGCCAGCAGCTTGCCTACCGGGCGGGCCGACTATGGCTACACCTTC. It is translated as CASSLPTGRADYGYTF.

The chain carries TRBV9 and TRBJ1-6, with 7 bases matching TRBD1. After removal of 0 bases from V and 2 bases from J, the junction contained 11 bases not matched to a gene. The V gene's germline CDR1 is SGDLS and CDR2 YYNGEE. The CDR3 consists of 19 residues. The CDR3 loop is CASSVAGQKMGAYNSPLHF. The CDR3 nucleotides read TGTGCCAGCAGCGTAGCGGGACAGAAGATGGGGGCCTATAATTCACCCCTCCACTTT.

The rearrangement joins TRBV7-9 to TRBJ1-1; no clear D. The CDR3 extends over 15 amino acids. The V gene lost 6 bases and the J gene lost 5 bases, with 19 bases spanning the gap. Per the germline V gene, CDR1 is SEHNR and CDR2 is FQNEAQ (reference sequence). The CDR3 loop reads CASSRDGSEWTEAFF. CDR3 nucleotide sequence: TGTGCCAGCAGTCGCGACGGGTCGGAGTGGACTGAAGCTTTCTTT.

The chain recombines TRBV7-2 with TRBJ2-1; 13 nucleotides align to TRBD2. The CDR3 sequence is 16 residues long. V dropped 5 bases and J dropped 6; count of bases not matched to a gene: 7. Germline V gives CDR1 SGHTA, CDR2 FQGNSA. Written as DNA, the CDR3 is TGTGCCAGCAGCCTCACAGGACTAGCGGGGGCCAATGAGCAGTTCTTC. Translated, it gives CASSLTGLAGANEQFF.

The rearrangement uses TRBV7-9 and TRBJ2-1; 11 bases map to TRBD1. The germline gives CDR1 SEHNR, CDR2 FQNEAQ (reference sequence). Trimming at V came to 5 bases and at J to 7 bases, leaving 13 bases not matched to a gene. CDR3 size: 17 residues. The CDR3 DNA reads as TGTGCCAGCAGCACAAGGACAGGGGGCGTGGGTGAGAATGAGCAGTTCTTC. Amino acid sequence: CASSTRTGGVGENEQFF.

The chain has TRBV27 and TRBJ1-2; no clear D. The CDR3 contains 13 residues. CDR1 MNHEY and CDR2 SMNVEV come from the germline V gene (reference sequence). Trimming pared 2 bases from V and 7 bases from J, leaving 11 bases between. CDR3 DNA sequence: TGTGCCAGCAGTTTAAGGCCGGGGTTTGGCTACACCTTC. Its translation is CASSLRPGFGYTF.